This T cell receptor (beta chain) emerged from a study of T cell changes during pregnancy in multiple sclerosis. The CDR3 spans 18 residues. Trimming shortened V by 2 bases and J by 0 bases, and 16 bases separated the two germline ends. Per the germline V gene, CDR1 is MRHNA and CDR2 is SNTAGT. The method was immunoSEQ multiplex PCR; TCRdb's version includes in-frame clones alone and lacks a portion of them. The table shows tens of thousands of clones, with more than 85% occurring only once. The TCR was taken from a female donor with multiple sclerosis, enrolled in a pregnancy study. Sequencing used peripheral blood, obtained in the first trimester of pregnancy. The rearrangement joins TRBV6-4 to TRBJ2-2, with D tentatively TRBD2 (6 bases). The CDR3 loop reads CASSDLPRGGSNTGELFF. CDR3 sequence (DNA): TGTGCCAGCAGTGACCTACCCCGGGGAGGTTCGAACACCGGGGAGCTGTTTTTT.